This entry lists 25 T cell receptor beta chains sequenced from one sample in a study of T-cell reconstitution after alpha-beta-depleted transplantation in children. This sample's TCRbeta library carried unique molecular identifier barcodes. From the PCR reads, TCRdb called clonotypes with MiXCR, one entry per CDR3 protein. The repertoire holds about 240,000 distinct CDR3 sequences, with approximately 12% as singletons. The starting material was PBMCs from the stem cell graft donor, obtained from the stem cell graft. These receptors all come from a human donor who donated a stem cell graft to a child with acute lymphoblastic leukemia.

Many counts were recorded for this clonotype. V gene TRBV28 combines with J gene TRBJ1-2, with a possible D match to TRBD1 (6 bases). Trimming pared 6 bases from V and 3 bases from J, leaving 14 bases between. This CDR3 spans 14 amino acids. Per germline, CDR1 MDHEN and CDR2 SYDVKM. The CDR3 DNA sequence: TGTGCCAGCAGGACCGGACAGATACACTATGGCTACACCTTC. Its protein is CASRTGQIHYGYTF.

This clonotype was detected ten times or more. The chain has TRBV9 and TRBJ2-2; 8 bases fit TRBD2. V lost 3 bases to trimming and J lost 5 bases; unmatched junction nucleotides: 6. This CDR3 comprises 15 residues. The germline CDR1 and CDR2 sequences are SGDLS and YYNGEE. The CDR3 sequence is CASSEGREGTGELFF. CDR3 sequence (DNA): TGTGCCAGCAGCGAGGGCCGGGAGGGTACCGGGGAGCTGTTTTTT.

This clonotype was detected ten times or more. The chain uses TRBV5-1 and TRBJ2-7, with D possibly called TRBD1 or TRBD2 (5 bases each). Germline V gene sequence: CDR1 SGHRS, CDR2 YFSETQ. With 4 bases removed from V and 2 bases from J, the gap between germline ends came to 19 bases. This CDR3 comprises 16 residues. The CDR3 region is CASSPGFGTQPYEQYF. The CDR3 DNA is TGCGCCAGCAGCCCTGGGTTCGGGACGCAACCCTACGAGCAGTACTTC.

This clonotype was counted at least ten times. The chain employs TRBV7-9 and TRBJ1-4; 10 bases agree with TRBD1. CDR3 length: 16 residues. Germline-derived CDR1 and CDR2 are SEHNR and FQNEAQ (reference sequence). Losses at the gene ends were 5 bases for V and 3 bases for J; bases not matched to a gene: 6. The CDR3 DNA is TGTGCCAGCAGCCCAGCTGGGACAGGGGCTAATGAAAAACTGTTTTTT. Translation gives CASSPAGTGANEKLFF.

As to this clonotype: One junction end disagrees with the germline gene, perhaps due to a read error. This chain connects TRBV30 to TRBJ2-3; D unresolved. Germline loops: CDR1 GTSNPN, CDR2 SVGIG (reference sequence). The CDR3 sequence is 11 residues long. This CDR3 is CAWSSRDTQYF. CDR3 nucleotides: TGTGCCTGGAGTAGCAGAGATACGCAGTATTTT.

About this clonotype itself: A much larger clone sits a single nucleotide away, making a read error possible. The DNA of the CDR3 is TGTGCCAGCAGCCAAGGGGGGAGCTCCTACAATGAGCCGTTCTTC. Encoded protein: CASSQGGSSYNEPFF. This chain connects TRBV3-1 to TRBJ2-1; TRBD1 or TRBD2 may be the D gene (5 bases each). This CDR3 is built from 15 residues. CDR1 is LGHDT and CDR2 is YNNKEL in the germline V gene (reference sequence).

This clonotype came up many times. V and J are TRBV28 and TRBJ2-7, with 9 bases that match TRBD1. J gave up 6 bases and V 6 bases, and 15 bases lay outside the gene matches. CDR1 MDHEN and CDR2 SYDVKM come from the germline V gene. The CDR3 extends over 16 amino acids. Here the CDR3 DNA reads TGTGCCAGCAGACTGGGAACAGGGGGCGGAGGAAGCGAGCAGTACTTC. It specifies CASRLGTGGGGSEQYF. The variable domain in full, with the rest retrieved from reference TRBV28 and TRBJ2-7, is DVKVTQSSRYLVKRTGEKVFLECVQDMDHENMFWYRQDPGLGLRLIYFSYDVKMKEKGDIPEGYSVSREKKERFSLILESASTNQTSMYLCASRLGTGGGGSEQYFGPGTRLTVT.

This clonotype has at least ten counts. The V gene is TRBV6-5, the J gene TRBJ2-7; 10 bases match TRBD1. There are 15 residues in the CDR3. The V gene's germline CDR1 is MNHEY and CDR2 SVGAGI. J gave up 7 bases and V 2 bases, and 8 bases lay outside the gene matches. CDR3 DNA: TGTGCCAGCAGTTACCTCCAGACAGGGGGCTCGGAGCAGTACTTC. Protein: CASSYLQTGGSEQYF.

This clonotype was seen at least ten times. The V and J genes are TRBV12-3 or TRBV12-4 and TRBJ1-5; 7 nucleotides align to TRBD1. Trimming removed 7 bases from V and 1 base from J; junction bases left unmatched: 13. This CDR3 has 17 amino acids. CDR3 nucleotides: TGTGCCAGCAAGGCGAGGGGGCGCGAGGTCAGCAATCAGCCCCAGCATTTT. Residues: CASKARGREVSNQPQHF.

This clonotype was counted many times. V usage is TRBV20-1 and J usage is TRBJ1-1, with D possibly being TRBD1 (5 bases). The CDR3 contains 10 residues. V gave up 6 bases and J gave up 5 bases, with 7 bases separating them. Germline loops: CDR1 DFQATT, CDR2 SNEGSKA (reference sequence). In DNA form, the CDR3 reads TGCAGTGCCGAGGGGACTGAAGCTTTCTTT. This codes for CSAEGTEAFF.

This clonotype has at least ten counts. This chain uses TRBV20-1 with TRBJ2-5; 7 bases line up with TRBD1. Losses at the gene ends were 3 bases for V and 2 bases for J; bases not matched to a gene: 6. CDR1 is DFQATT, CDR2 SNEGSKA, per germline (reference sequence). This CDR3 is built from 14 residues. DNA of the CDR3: TGCAGTGCTAGTAGGGGGCAGAGACAAGAGACCCAGTACTTC. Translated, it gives CSASRGQRQETQYF.

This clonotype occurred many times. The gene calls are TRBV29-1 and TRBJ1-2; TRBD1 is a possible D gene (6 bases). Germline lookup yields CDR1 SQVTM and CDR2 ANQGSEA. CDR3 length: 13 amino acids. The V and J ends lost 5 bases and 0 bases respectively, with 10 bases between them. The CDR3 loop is CSVRTDSNYGYTF. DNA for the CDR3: TGCAGCGTTCGGACAGATTCTAACTATGGCTACACCTTC.

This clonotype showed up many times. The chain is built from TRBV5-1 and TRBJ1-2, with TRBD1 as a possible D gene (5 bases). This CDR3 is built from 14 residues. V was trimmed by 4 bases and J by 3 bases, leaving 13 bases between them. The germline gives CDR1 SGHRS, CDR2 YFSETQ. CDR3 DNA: TGCGCCAGCAGCCCGATGGGGGGTGACTATGGCTACACCTTC. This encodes CASSPMGGDYGYTF.

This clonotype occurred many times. The CDR3 loop reads CASSSGQSQETQYF. The CDR3 DNA sequence: TGTGCCAGCTCATCGGGACAGAGCCAAGAGACCCAGTACTTC. The chain recombines TRBV18 with TRBJ2-5; 7 bases are shared with TRBD1. V was clipped by 5 bases and J by 1 base; unmatched bases: 4. Germline V gene sequence: CDR1 KGHSH, CDR2 LQKENI. CDR3 size: 14 residues.

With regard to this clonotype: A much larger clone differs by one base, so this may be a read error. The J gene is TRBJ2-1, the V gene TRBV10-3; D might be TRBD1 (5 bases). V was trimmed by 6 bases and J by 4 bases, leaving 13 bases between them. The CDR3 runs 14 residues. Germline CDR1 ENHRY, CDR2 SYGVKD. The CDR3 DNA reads TGTGCCATCAGCCCGACAGTGGGATACAATGAGCAGTTCTTC. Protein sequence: CAISPTVGYNEQFF.

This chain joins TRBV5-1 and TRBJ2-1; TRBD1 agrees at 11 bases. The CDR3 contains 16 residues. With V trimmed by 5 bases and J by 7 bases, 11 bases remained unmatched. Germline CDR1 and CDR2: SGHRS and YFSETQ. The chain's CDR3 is CASSLERTGGGNEQFF. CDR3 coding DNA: TGCGCCAGCAGTCTAGAAAGGACAGGGGGCGGGAATGAGCAGTTCTTC.

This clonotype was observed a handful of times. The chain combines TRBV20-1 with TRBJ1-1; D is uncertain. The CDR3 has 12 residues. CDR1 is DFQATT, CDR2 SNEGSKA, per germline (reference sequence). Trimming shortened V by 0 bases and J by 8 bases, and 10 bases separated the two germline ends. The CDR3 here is CSARDSGREAFF. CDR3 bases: TGCAGTGCTAGAGATTCCGGGCGGGAAGCTTTCTTT.

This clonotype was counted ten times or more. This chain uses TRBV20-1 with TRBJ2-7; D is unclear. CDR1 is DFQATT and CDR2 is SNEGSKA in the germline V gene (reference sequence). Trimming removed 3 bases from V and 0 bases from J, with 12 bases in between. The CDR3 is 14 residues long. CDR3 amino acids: CSARILLNSYEQYF. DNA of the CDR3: TGCAGTGCTAGGATCTTGCTTAACTCCTACGAGCAGTACTTC.

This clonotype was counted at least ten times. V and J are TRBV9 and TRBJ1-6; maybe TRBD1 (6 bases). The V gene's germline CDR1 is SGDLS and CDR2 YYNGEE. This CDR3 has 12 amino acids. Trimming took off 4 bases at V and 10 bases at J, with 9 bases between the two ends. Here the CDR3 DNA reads TGTGCCAGCAGCTCAGGGGAATCACCCCTCCACTTT. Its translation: CASSSGESPLHF.

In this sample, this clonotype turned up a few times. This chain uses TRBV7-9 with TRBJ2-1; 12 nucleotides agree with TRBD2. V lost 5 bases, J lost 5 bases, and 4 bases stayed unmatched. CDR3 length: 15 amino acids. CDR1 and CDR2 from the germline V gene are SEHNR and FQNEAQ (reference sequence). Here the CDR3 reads CASSARTSGDNEQFF. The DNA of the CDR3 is TGTGCCAGCAGCGCTAGGACTAGCGGGGACAATGAGCAGTTCTTC. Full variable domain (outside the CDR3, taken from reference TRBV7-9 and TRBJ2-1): DTGVSQNPRHKITKRGQNVTFRCDPISEHNRLYWYRQTLGQGPEFLTYFQNEAQLEKSRLLSDRFSAERPKGSFSTLEIQRTEQGDSAMYLCASSARTSGDNEQFFGPGTRLTVL.

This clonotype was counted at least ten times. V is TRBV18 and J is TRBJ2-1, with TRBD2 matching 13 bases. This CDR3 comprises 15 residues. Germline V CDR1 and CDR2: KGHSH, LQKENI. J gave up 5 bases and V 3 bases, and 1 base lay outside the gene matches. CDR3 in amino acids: CASSPGTSGDNEQFF. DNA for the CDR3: TGTGCCAGCTCACCCGGGACTAGCGGGGACAATGAGCAGTTCTTC.

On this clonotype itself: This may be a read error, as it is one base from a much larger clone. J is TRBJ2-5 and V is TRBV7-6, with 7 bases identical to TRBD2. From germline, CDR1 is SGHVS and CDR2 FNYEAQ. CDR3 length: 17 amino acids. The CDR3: CATSLLVGGGPQETQYF. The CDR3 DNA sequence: TGTGCCACCAGCTTATTGGTTGGGGGAGGGCCCCAGGAGACCCAGTACTTC.

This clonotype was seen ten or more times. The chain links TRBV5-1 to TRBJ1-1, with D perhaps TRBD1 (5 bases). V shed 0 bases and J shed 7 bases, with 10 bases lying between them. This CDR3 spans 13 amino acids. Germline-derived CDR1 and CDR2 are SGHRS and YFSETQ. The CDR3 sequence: CASSLVGRGEAFF. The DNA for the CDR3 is TGCGCCAGCAGCTTGGTGGGGCGAGGTGAAGCTTTCTTT.

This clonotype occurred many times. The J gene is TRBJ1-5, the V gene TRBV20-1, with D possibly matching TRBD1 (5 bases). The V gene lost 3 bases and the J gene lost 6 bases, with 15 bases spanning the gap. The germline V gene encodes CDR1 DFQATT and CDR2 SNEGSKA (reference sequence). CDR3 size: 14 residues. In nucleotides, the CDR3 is TGCAGTGCTAGCGGGCGGGGCGTTGGTCAGCCCCAGCATTTT. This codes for CSASGRGVGQPQHF.

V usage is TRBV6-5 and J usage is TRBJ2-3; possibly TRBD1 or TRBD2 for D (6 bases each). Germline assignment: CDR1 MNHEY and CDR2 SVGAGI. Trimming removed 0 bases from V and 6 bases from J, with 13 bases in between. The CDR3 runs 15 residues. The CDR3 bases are TGTGCCAGCAGTTACTCTGAGGGGGGCCGGGATACGCAGTATTTT. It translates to CASSYSEGGRDTQYF.